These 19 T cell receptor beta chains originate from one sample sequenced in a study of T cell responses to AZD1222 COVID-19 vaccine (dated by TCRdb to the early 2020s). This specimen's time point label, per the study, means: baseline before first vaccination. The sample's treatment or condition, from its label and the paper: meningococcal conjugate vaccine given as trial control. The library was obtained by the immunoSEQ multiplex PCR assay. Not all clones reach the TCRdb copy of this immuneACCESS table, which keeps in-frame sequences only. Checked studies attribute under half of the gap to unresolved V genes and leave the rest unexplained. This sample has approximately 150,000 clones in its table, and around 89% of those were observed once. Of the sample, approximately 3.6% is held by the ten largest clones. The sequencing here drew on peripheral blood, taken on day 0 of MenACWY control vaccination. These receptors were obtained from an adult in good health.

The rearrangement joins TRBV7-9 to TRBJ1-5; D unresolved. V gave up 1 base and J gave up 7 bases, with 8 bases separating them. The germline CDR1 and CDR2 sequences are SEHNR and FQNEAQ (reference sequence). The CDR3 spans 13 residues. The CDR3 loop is CASSLGQPQPQHF. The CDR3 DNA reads TGTGCCAGCAGCTTAGGGCAGCCCCAGCCCCAGCATTTT.

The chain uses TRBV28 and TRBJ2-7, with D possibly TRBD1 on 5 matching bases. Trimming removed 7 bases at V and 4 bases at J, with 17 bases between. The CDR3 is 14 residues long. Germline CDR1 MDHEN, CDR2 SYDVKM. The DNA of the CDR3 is TGTGCCAGCATAGGGGAAGCTCAAACATACGAGCAGTACTTC. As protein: CASIGEAQTYEQYF.

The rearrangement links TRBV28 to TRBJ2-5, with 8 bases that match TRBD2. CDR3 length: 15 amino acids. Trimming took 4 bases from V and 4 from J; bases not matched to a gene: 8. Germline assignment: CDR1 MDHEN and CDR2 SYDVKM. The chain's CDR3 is CASSSRGGAGETQYF. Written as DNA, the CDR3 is TGTGCCAGCAGTTCCCGGGGGGGGGCTGGAGAGACCCAGTACTTC.

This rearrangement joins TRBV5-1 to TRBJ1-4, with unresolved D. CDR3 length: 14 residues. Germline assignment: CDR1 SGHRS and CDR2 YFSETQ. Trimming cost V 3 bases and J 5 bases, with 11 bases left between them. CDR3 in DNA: TGCGCCAGCAGCTCCCTGACGGGAAATGAAAAACTGTTTTTT. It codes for CASSSLTGNEKLFF. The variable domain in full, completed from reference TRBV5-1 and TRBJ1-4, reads KAGVTQTPRYLIKTRGQQVTLSCSPISGHRSVSWYQQTPGQGLQFLFEYFSETQRNKGNFPGRFSGRQFSNSRSEMNVSTLELGDSALYLCASSSLTGNEKLFFGSGTQLSVL.

The chain's CDR3 is CASGPATSNTEAFF. CDR3 nucleotides: TGTGCCAGCGGCCCCGCGACGTCGAACACTGAAGCTTTCTTT. J is TRBJ1-1 and V is TRBV9, with unresolved D. Trimming cost V 7 bases and J 1 base, with 14 bases left between them. The CDR3 length is 14 residues. CDR1 and CDR2 (germline): SGDLS, YYNGEE.

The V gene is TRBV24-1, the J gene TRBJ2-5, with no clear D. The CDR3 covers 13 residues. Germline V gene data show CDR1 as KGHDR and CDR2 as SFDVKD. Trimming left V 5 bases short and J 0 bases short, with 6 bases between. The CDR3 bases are TGTGCCACCAGTGCCTCGTACCAAGAGACCCAGTACTTC. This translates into CATSASYQETQYF.

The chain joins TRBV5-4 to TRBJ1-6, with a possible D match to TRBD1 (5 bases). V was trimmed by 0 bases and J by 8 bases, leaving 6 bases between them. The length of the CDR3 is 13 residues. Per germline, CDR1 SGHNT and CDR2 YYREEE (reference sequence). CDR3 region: CASSLGGDSPLHF. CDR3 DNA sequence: TGTGCCAGCAGCTTGGGGGGGGATTCACCCCTCCACTTT.

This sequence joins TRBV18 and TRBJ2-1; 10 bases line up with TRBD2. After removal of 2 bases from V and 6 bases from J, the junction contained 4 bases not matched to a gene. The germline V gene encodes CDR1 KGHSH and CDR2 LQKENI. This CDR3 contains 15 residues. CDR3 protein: CASSPGLAGANEQFF. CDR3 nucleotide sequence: TGTGCCAGCTCACCAGGGCTAGCGGGAGCCAATGAGCAGTTCTTC.

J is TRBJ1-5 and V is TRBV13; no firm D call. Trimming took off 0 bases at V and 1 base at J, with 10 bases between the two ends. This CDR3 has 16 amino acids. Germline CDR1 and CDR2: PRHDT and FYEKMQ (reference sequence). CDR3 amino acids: CASSLGGKGSNQPQHF. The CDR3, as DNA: TGTGCCAGCAGCTTAGGAGGGAAGGGAAGCAATCAGCCCCAGCATTTT.

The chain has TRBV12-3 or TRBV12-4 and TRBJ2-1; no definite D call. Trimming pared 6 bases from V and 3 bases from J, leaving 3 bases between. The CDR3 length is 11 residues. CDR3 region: CASRNYNEQFF. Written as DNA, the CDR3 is TGTGCCAGCAGGAACTACAATGAGCAGTTCTTC.

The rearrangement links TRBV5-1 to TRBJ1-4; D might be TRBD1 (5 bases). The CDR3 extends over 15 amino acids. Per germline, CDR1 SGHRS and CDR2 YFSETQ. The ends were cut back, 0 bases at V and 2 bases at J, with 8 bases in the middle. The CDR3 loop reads CASSLEGTTNEKLFF. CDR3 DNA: TGCGCCAGCAGCTTGGAAGGGACTACTAATGAAAAACTGTTTTTT. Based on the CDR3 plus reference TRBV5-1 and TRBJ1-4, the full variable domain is KAGVTQTPRYLIKTRGQQVTLSCSPISGHRSVSWYQQTPGQGLQFLFEYFSETQRNKGNFPGRFSGRQFSNSRSEMNVSTLELGDSALYLCASSLEGTTNEKLFFGSGTQLSVL.

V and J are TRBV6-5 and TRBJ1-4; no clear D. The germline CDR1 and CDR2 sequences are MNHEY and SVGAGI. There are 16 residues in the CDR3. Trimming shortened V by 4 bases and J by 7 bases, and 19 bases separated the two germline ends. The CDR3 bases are TGTGCCAGCAGTTCGAGAGAAGGAGTTTTGGTTGAAAAACTGTTTTTT. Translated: CASSSREGVLVEKLFF.

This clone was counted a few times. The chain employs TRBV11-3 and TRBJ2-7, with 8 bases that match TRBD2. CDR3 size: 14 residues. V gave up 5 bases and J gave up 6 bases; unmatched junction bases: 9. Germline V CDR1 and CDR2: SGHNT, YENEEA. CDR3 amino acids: CASSGTGTRREQYF. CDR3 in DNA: TGTGCCAGCAGCGGAACTGGGACTAGGCGCGAGCAGTACTTC. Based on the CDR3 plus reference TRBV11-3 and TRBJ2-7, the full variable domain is EAGVVQSPRYKIIEKKQPVAFWCNPISGHNTLYWYLQNLGQGPELLIRYENEEAVDDSQLPKDRFSAERLKGVDSTLKIQPAELGDSAVYLCASSGTGTRREQYFGPGTRLTVT.

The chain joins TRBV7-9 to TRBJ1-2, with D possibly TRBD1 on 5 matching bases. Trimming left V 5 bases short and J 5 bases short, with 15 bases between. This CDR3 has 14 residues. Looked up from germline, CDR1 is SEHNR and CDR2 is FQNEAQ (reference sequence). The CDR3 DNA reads TGTGCCAGCAGCCTCCTCGACAGCGGATATGGCTACACCTTC. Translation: CASSLLDSGYGYTF.

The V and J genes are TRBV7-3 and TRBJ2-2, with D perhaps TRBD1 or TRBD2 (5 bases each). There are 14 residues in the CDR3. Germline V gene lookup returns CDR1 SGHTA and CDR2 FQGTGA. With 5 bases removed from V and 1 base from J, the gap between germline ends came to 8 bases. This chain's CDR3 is CASSGGRNTGELFF. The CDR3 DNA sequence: TGTGCCAGCAGCGGGGGACGGAACACCGGGGAGCTGTTTTTT.

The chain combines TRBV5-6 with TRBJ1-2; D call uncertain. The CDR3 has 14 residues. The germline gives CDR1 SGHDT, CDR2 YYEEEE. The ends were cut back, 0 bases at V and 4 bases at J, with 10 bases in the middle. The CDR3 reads CASSLDLLGYGYTF. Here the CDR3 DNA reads TGTGCCAGCAGCTTGGATCTGCTCGGCTATGGCTACACCTTC.

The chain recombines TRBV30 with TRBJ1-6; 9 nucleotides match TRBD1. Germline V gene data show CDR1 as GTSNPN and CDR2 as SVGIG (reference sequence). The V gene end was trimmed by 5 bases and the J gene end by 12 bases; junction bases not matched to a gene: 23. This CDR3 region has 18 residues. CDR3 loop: CAWEDLSGQGGGLGPLHF. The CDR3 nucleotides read TGTGCCTGGGAGGACCTATCGGGACAGGGAGGGGGCCTAGGACCCCTCCACTTT.

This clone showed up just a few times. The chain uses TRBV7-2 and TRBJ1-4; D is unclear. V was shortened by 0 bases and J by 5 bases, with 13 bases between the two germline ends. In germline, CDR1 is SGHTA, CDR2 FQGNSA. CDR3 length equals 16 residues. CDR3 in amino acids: CASSLAARVGNEKLFF. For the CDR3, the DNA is TGTGCCAGCAGCTTAGCCGCGAGGGTAGGCAATGAAAAACTGTTTTTT.

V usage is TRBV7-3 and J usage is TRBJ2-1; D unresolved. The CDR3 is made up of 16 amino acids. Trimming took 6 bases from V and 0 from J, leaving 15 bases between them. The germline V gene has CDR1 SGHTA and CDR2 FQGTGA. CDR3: CASSSFGGSSYNEQFF. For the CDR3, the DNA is TGTGCCAGCAGTTCCTTTGGCGGCAGCTCCTACAATGAGCAGTTCTTC.